This T cell receptor beta chain originates from a study of T cells after yellow fever vaccination. Findings and caveats of the study: Across the CD4 and CD8 compartments, a small share of clonotypes was present in both. Subsequent booster samples again held most clones from primary vaccination (less than 98% CD4, over 80% CD8).

TCRdb re-called the 5' RACE reads through MiXCR, storing one row per CDR3 protein. The sample has more than 65,000 distinct CDR3 sequences, around 7.8% seen once. This clonotype was counted only a few times. The antigen is not known. V was clipped by 5 bases and J by 4 bases; unmatched bases: 4. This CDR3 has 15 amino acids. Germline V gene lookup returns CDR1 LGHDT and CDR2 YNNKEL (reference sequence). This chain connects TRBV3-1 to TRBJ2-4; 11 bases match TRBD2. The source of this sequence is a man younger than 35 who received the YFV17D yellow fever vaccine. This sample comprised CD8+ T cells sorted from PBMCs, obtained 9 to 10 days after the first yellow fever vaccination. The CDR3 sequence is CASSLRLAGKNIQYF. DNA for the CDR3: TGTGCCAGCAGCTTACGACTAGCGGGGAAAAACATTCAGTACTTC. Full variable domain (rest looked up from reference TRBV3-1 and TRBJ2-4): DTAVSQTPKYLVTQMGNDKSIKCEQNLGHDTMYWYKQDSKKFLKIMFSYNNKELIINETVPNRFSPKSPDKAHLNLHINSLELGDSAVYFCASSLRLAGKNIQYFGAGTRLSVL.